This TCR beta chain was recorded in a study of blood T cell repertoires in COVID-19. Germline V gives CDR1 SGHRS, CDR2 YFSETQ. V was shortened by 0 bases and J by 0 bases, with 9 bases between the two germline ends. The CDR3 has 16 residues. Using immunoSEQ multiplex PCR, the repertoire was profiled, and TCRdb retains in-frame clones only, with some absent. The data hold approximately 190,000 clones, with about 88% observed a single time. This sequence joins TRBV5-1 and TRBJ2-2; D might be TRBD1 (6 bases). The clonotype comes from a woman in her thirties or forties who had recovered from COVID-19. Source material: peripheral blood. The DNA of the CDR3 is TGCGCCAGCAGCTTGGTACAGGGAGCGAACACCGGGGAGCTGTTTTTT. This codes for CASSLVQGANTGELFF.